A single sample is the source of the 11 T cell receptor beta chains below, sequenced in a study of shared clonotypes between healthy human individuals. Only CD45RO-negative cells positively selected for CCR7 counted as naive CD8 cells, so terminally differentiated effector memory CD45RA+ cells were excluded. Assay: immunoSEQ multiplex PCR; the TCRdb copy retains only in-frame clones and omits some. The sample holds about 2 million clones, roughly 94% seen once. The specimen was naive CD8+ T cells sorted from blood. The receptors were sampled from a man aged 18 to 35 in good health.

This sequence joins TRBV5-6 and TRBJ1-3, with a tentative D call TRBD1 (5 bases). Looked up from germline, CDR1 is SGHDT and CDR2 is YYEEEE. Trimming stripped 6 bases from V and 0 bases from J, with 13 bases between. This CDR3 region has 15 residues. The CDR3 DNA follows: TGTGCCAGCAACCCCGCGAGGGGCTCTGGAAACACCATATATTTT. It specifies CASNPARGSGNTIYF.

This CDR3 is CAIAMAGDINEQFF. As DNA, the CDR3 is TGTGCCATCGCCATGGCGGGTGATATAAATGAGCAGTTCTTC. The J gene is TRBJ2-1, the V gene TRBV10-3; D possibly corresponds to TRBD2 (5 bases). The CDR3 extends over 14 amino acids. Trimming took off 8 bases at V and 7 bases at J, with 18 bases between the two ends. CDR1 and CDR2 (germline): ENHRY, SYGVKD.

The chain is built from TRBV7-9 and TRBJ2-5; D perhaps matches TRBD2 (7 bases). Trimming removed 5 bases from V and 2 bases from J, with 18 bases in between. The germline gives CDR1 SEHNR, CDR2 FQNEAQ (reference sequence). The CDR3 totals 16 residues. The CDR3 region has the DNA TGTGCCAGCAGCGAACGGGGGGCCCTGTGGCAAGAGACCCAGTACTTC. It yields the protein CASSERGALWQETQYF.

Only one count was recorded for this clone. The rearrangement joins TRBV7-9 to TRBJ2-3; 12 bases are shared with TRBD2. In germline, CDR1 is SEHNR, CDR2 FQNEAQ (reference sequence). This CDR3 comprises 17 residues. Trimming cost V 5 bases and J 5 bases; bases outside gene matches: 11. The CDR3 bases are TGTGCCAGCAGCCCTGGGACTAGCGGGCCCGTGGGAGATACGCAGTATTTT. Translating gives CASSPGTSGPVGDTQYF.

This chain links TRBV7-9 with TRBJ1-6, with a possible D match to TRBD1 (5 bases). The CDR3 covers 16 residues. Germline V gives CDR1 SEHNR, CDR2 FQNEAQ (reference sequence). With 1 base removed from V and 7 bases from J, the gap between germline ends came to 14 bases. The DNA of the CDR3 is TGTGCCAGCAGCTTAGTCCCACAGGAGACAAATTCACCCCTCCACTTT. Translating gives CASSLVPQETNSPLHF.

The rearrangement links TRBV6-1 to TRBJ2-5; no clear D gene. Trimming took off 5 bases at V and 1 base at J, with 14 bases between the two ends. The CDR3 covers 15 residues. In germline, CDR1 is MNHNS, CDR2 SASEGT. CDR3 sequence (DNA): TGTGCCAGCAGTTGGCAGCCTTCCTCCCAAGAGACCCAGTACTTC. Amino acids: CASSWQPSSQETQYF.

This clone has only one observation. This chain joins TRBV7-6 and TRBJ2-1; 12 nucleotides line up with TRBD2. This CDR3 contains 16 residues. V gave up 4 bases and J gave up 1 base; unmatched junction bases: 2. The germline gives CDR1 SGHVS, CDR2 FNYEAQ. The CDR3 coding sequence is TGTGCCAGCAGCTCAGGACTAGCGGGATCCTACAATGAGCAGTTCTTC. This gives the protein CASSSGLAGSYNEQFF.

Comments on this clone: Other DNA sequences within the sample encode an identical CDR3. The CDR3 is CASSFGSIYEQYF. Written as DNA, the CDR3 is TGTGCCAGCAGTTTCGGGAGCATCTACGAGCAGTACTTC. This chain connects TRBV27 to TRBJ2-7; possibly TRBD2 for D (6 bases). The CDR3 sequence is 13 residues long. CDR1 MNHEY and CDR2 SMNVEV come from the germline V gene (reference sequence). V was cut by 3 bases and J by 3 bases, with 9 bases left in between.

The V and J genes are TRBV6-1 and TRBJ2-3; TRBD2 aligns across 10 bases. The CDR3 consists of 16 residues. Germline assignment: CDR1 MNHNS and CDR2 SASEGT. With 5 bases clipped from V and 0 bases from J, the junction kept 5 bases outside the gene matches. DNA of the CDR3: TGTGCCAGCAGTAAAGGACTAGCGGCGAGCACAGATACGCAGTATTTT. Encoded protein: CASSKGLAASTDTQYF.

The chain combines TRBV28 with TRBJ1-1; the match to TRBD1 covers 10 bases. V was pared by 5 bases and J by 4 bases, with 4 bases of the junction left unmatched. CDR1 and CDR2 from the germline V gene are MDHEN and SYDVKM. CDR3 size: 14 residues. This CDR3 is CASSVGQGGTEAFF. The CDR3 nucleotides are TGTGCCAGCAGTGTCGGACAGGGGGGCACTGAAGCTTTCTTT.

This chain uses TRBV11-2 with TRBJ1-1; D is perhaps TRBD1 (6 bases). The V end was cut by 5 bases, the J end by 1 base, with 8 bases between. The germline V gene encodes CDR1 SGHAT and CDR2 FQNNGV. This CDR3 region has 13 residues. CDR3 loop: CASSVTGNTEAFF. CDR3 DNA sequence: TGTGCCAGCAGCGTGACAGGGAACACTGAAGCTTTCTTT.